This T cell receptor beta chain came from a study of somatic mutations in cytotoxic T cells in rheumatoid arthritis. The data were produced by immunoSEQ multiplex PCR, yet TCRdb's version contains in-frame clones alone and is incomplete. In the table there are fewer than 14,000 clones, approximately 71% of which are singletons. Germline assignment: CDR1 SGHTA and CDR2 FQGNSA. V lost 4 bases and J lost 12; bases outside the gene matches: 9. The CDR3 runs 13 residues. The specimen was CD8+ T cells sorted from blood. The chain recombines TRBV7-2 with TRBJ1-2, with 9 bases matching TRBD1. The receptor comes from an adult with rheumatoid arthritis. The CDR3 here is CASSSVTGGSDTF. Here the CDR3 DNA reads TGTGCCAGCAGCTCCGTGACAGGGGGTAGTGACACCTTC.